The text below deals with one T cell receptor (beta chain). What it binds is not known. J lost 6 bases, V lost 6 bases, and 3 bases had no gene match. This CDR3 is built from 15 residues. Germline lookup yields CDR1 SNHLY and CDR2 FYNNEI. This record comes from a study of cytomegalovirus exposure and HLA in healthy donors. Background on the study: It was reported in a later analysis that the 120 validation repertoires used the same platform as the approximately 670 first-cohort repertoires.

Broader study findings: Subsequent analysis showed first-cohort TCR clusters tending to co-occur in 95 to 150 validation repertoires. Most TCR sequences were rare, but some public TCRs occurred in many donors. The authors listed 164 TCR beta chains as cytomegalovirus-associated.

Clones were read by immunoSEQ multiplex PCR, and TCRdb kept only the in-frame ones, dropping some. The top ten hold under 0.9% of the sample, which has about 360,000 clones, around 86% seen once. The source is a young woman in good health and CMV-seronegative. The rearrangement joins TRBV2 to TRBJ2-2; TRBD2 matches 14 bases. Material for sequencing was PBMCs. This CDR3 is CASRATSGGAGELFF. The CDR3 DNA reads TGTGCCAGCAGGGCGACTAGCGGGGGGGCCGGGGAGCTGTTTTTT.